The 9 T cell receptor beta chains presented below share a single source sample, sequenced in a study of CXCR3-negative and CXCR3-positive naive CD8 T cells (dated 2019 in TCRdb). The research as a whole found: TRB CDR3s from CXCR3-positive naive cells showed higher hydrophobicity (lower Kidera factor 4), lower energy, and higher strength and volume indices than CXCR3-negative naive cells.

Sequencer: NextSeq 550. The Human TCR Profiling Kit (MiLaboratory) was used to prepare UMI-labeled 5' RACE TRB cDNA libraries. The reads, reprocessed by TCRdb, yield one row per CDR3 protein sequence and no DNA. The table for this sample lists roughly 130,000 distinct CDR3 sequences. The ten largest clones represent approximately 0.54% of the sample. Their antigens remain unidentified. Sequences were obtained from naive CXCR3+ CD8+ T cells from blood. What this sample's cell subset or site label stands for: CD45RO-CCR7+CD27+CD95- naive CD8+ T cells expressing CXCR3 (TNR3+). Receptors originate from a human donor in good health. Some clones in this sample may be carry-over from other donors' samples.

The chain has TRBV20-1 and TRBJ2-7; the TRBD1 assignment by TCRdb is unverifiable without DNA. Per germline, CDR1 DFQATT and CDR2 SNEGSKA (reference sequence). This CDR3 has 14 residues. CDR3 protein: CSSRVNEGAYEQYF.

The chain has TRBV6-6 and TRBJ1-5. Germline-derived CDR1 and CDR2 are MNHNY and SVGAGI (reference sequence). The CDR3 contains 13 residues. CDR3 sequence: CASNLGSNQPQHF.

The chain links TRBV7-9 to TRBJ2-7; no DNA is available, so the TRBD2 call from TCRdb remains unchecked. CDR1 SEHNR and CDR2 FQNEAQ come from the germline V gene (reference sequence). The CDR3 has 14 residues. The CDR3 here is CASAPGGGASEQYF.

The genes are TRBV4-1 and TRBJ2-1; TCRdb lists TRBD1, though no DNA is available to test this call. Germline V gene sequence: CDR1 MGHRA, CDR2 YSYEKL. There are 16 residues in the CDR3. CDR3 amino acids: CASSPPGWQDRSEQFF.

The chain recombines TRBV12-3 or TRBV12-4 with TRBJ2-1; lacking DNA, the TRBD1 call made by TCRdb goes unchecked. This CDR3 spans 15 amino acids. The chain's CDR3 is CASSSVTGEENEQFF.

The rearrangement joins TRBV9 to TRBJ2-1; TCRdb proposes TRBD1, but this gene call is untestable without DNA. Per the germline V gene, CDR1 is SGDLS and CDR2 is YYNGEE. This CDR3 comprises 16 residues. The CDR3 sequence: CASSRVGDSSYNEQFF.

The CDR3 loop is CASSFLGQGYQETQYF. The chain uses TRBV27 and TRBJ2-5; lacking DNA, the TRBD1 call made by TCRdb goes unchecked. CDR3 length: 16 amino acids. In germline, CDR1 is MNHEY, CDR2 SMNVEV (reference sequence).

The chain has TRBV29-1 and TRBJ2-1; there is no DNA to check the TCRdb D call of TRBD2. Germline CDR1 and CDR2: SQVTM and ANQGSEA. The CDR3 runs 18 residues. CDR3: CSVEDYSGGTNSYNEQFF.

The genes are TRBV7-3 and TRBJ2-3; TCRdb's D gene call, TRBD1, goes unchecked for lack of DNA. CDR3 length: 13 amino acids. Per germline, CDR1 SGHTA and CDR2 FQGTGA. CDR3 sequence reads: CASSGGARDTQYF.